This TCR beta chain was obtained from a study of T cells after yellow fever vaccination. Generation of TCR cDNA used 5'RACE template switching (which added a universal primer site and UMIs). TCRdb itself ran the 5' RACE reads through MiXCR, one entry per CDR3 protein. The sample lists fewer than 450,000 distinct CDR3 sequences, roughly 7.5% occurring once. Note on this clonotype: Its antigen is as yet unknown.

Points from the study as a whole: Only a minor proportion of clonotypes was detected across both CD4 and CD8 compartments. High-abundance clonotypes from the bulk population could contaminate FACS-sorted repertoires. On re-exposure, the response was weaker but peaked faster, at day 5 versus 15.

The CDR3 is 19 residues long. V lost 2 bases, J lost 9 bases, and 29 bases lay in between. Per the germline V gene, CDR1 is MNHEY and CDR2 is SVGEGT. The rearrangement links TRBV6-2 or TRBV6-3 to TRBJ2-1; tentatively, D is TRBD1 or TRBD2 (5 bases each). Sequences were derived from PBMCs, sampled roughly 47 days after the first yellow fever vaccination. This receptor was obtained from a man between 18 and 29 years old who received the YFV17D yellow fever vaccine. In DNA form, the CDR3 reads TGTGCCAGCAGTTACGATAAGTGGGGGATTTGGGTGTCTGGGGGTGAGCAGTTCTTC. Protein product: CASSYDKWGIWVSGGEQFF.